A single sample gave rise to the 14 T cell receptor beta chains below, sequenced in a study of blood T cell repertoires in COVID-19. Produced via immunoSEQ multiplex PCR; TCRdb's table is partial and in-frame only. The table shows tens of thousands of clones, with almost 95% occurring only once. The sequenced sample consisted of peripheral blood. The receptors were gathered from a man aged 45-60 years with active COVID-19.

The V call is TRBV5-1, the J call TRBJ2-1, with TRBD1 matching 8 bases. CDR1 and CDR2 from the germline V gene are SGHRS and YFSETQ. This CDR3 region has 15 residues. With 5 bases clipped from V and 4 bases from J, the junction kept 8 bases outside the gene matches. CDR3: CASSNWTGMYNEQFF. The DNA for the CDR3 is TGCGCCAGCAGTAATTGGACAGGGATGTACAATGAGCAGTTCTTC.

This rearrangement joins TRBV7-3 to TRBJ2-2; the D gene is possibly TRBD2 (5 bases). This CDR3 has 16 residues. The germline gives CDR1 SGHTA, CDR2 FQGTGA. Trimming pared 5 bases from V and 1 base from J, leaving 14 bases between. The CDR3 sequence is CASSPLLSGNTGELFF. DNA for the CDR3: TGTGCCAGCAGCCCCCTCCTGAGCGGGAACACCGGGGAGCTGTTTTTT.

V gene TRBV19 combines with J gene TRBJ2-1; TRBD2 matches at 9 bases. Germline V CDR1 and CDR2: LNHDA, SQIVND (reference sequence). Trimming cost V 5 bases and J 3 bases; bases outside gene matches: 5. This CDR3 contains 15 residues. The CDR3 protein is CASSLSSGNYNEQFF. In nucleotides, the CDR3 is TGTGCCAGTAGTCTATCTAGCGGGAACTACAATGAGCAGTTCTTC.

The chain recombines TRBV6-1 with TRBJ2-1; 8 bases agree with TRBD1. The CDR3 has 14 amino acids. Trimming took 2 bases from V and 7 from J; bases not matched to a gene: 4. The V gene's germline CDR1 is MNHNS and CDR2 SASEGT. The CDR3 sequence is CASSEWGQANEQFF. CDR3 in DNA: TGTGCCAGCAGTGAATGGGGACAGGCGAATGAGCAGTTCTTC.

The rearrangement joins TRBV11-2 to TRBJ2-7; D gene uncertain. The CDR3 runs 14 residues. V lost 2 bases and J 4 bases, leaving 12 bases between the germline ends. From germline, CDR1 is SGHAT and CDR2 FQNNGV. The CDR3 DNA is TGTGCCAGCAGCTTACTGCTAAAGCCTTACGAGCAGTACTTC. Translation: CASSLLLKPYEQYF.

J is TRBJ1-5 and V is TRBV4-1; D gene unclear. The length of the CDR3 is 17 residues. Per germline, CDR1 MGHRA and CDR2 YSYEKL. Trimming removed 0 bases from V and 1 base from J, with 13 bases in between. CDR3: CASSQDLGGYSNQPQHF. CDR3 DNA sequence: TGCGCCAGCAGCCAAGATCTAGGAGGGTACAGCAATCAGCCCCAGCATTTT.

Only one count was recorded for this clone. This chain uses TRBV6-6 with TRBJ1-4, with D uncertain. This CDR3 has 14 residues. Trimming stripped 6 bases from V and 0 bases from J, with 8 bases between. Germline loops: CDR1 MNHNY, CDR2 SVGAGI (reference sequence). CDR3: CASRKEATNEKLFF. In DNA, the CDR3 is TGTGCCAGCAGAAAGGAGGCAACTAATGAAAAACTGTTTTTT.

The rearrangement uses TRBV6-5 and TRBJ2-7; D perhaps matches TRBD1 (6 bases). V was clipped by 7 bases and J by 5 bases, with 15 bases between them. This CDR3 comprises 13 residues. Germline assignment: CDR1 MNHEY and CDR2 SVGAGI. CDR3 coding DNA: TGTGCCAGCACAAAAGACAGGTCTCACGAGCAGTACTTC. This translates into CASTKDRSHEQYF.

J is TRBJ2-2 and V is TRBV7-9, with 9 bases identical to TRBD1. The junction had 6 bases not matched to a gene; V was cut back by 2 bases and J by 5 bases. This CDR3 spans 16 amino acids. Germline CDR1 is SEHNR and CDR2 is FQNEAQ (reference sequence). This CDR3 is CASSLSGQGNTGELFF. The CDR3 coding sequence is TGTGCCAGCAGCTTATCAGGACAGGGGAATACCGGGGAGCTGTTTTTT.

V usage is TRBV13 and J usage is TRBJ2-7; 11 bases are shared with TRBD2. CDR3 length: 17 residues. J gave up 4 bases and V 4 bases, and 12 bases lay outside the gene matches. Germline V gene lookup returns CDR1 PRHDT and CDR2 FYEKMQ (reference sequence). CDR3 loop: CASSSLGPSGGKYEQYF. The CDR3 DNA reads TGTGCCAGCAGCTCACTAGGACCTAGCGGGGGGAAATACGAGCAGTACTTC.

The V call is TRBV4-2, the J call TRBJ1-1; D unclear. V was shortened by 4 bases and J by 1 base, with 22 bases between the two germline ends. This CDR3 is 18 amino acids long. CDR1 and CDR2 (germline): LGHNA, YNFKEQ. CDR3 amino acids: CASSLKAAWAEENTEAFF. The DNA of the CDR3 is TGTGCCAGCAGCCTTAAAGCGGCATGGGCAGAAGAGAACACTGAAGCTTTCTTT.

CDR3 residues: CASSEWQGTDTQYF. CDR3 DNA sequence: TGTGCCAGCAGTGAATGGCAGGGCACAGATACGCAGTATTTT. The chain recombines TRBV2 with TRBJ2-3; D gene unclear. Germline assignment: CDR1 SNHLY and CDR2 FYNNEI. Trimming pared 2 bases from V and 1 base from J, leaving 7 bases between. There are 14 residues in the CDR3.

This clone was recorded only once. The chain has TRBV27 and TRBJ2-1; D perhaps matches TRBD2 (6 bases). Germline V gene data show CDR1 as MNHEY and CDR2 as SMNVEV (reference sequence). This CDR3 has 13 residues. V lost 2 bases, J lost 7 bases, and 9 bases lay in between. The CDR3 loop is CASSLGGGNEQFF. The CDR3 nucleotides are TGTGCCAGCAGTTTAGGTGGGGGGAATGAGCAGTTCTTC.

The genes are TRBV7-9 and TRBJ1-2; a weak D match, TRBD1 (5 bases). CDR1 is SEHNR, CDR2 FQNEAQ, per germline (reference sequence). The CDR3 runs 15 residues. V lost 1 base and J lost 3, with 12 bases in between. For the CDR3, the DNA is TGTGCCAGCAGCTTAGAAGTAGACAGCCACTATGGCTACACCTTC. It yields the protein CASSLEVDSHYGYTF.